This TCR beta chain was sequenced in a study of blood T cell repertoires in COVID-19 (dated by TCRdb to the early 2020s). In the study overall: The collaborator samples originated in the United States, Italy and Spain and spanned the acute and convalescent phases of COVID-19. The prospective study material was composed of cDNA or gDNA derived from T cells, B-cell-depleted T cells, or PBMCs. Deeply sampled blood TCRbeta repertoires from subjects exposed to, actively infected with, or recovered from COVID-19 were included in the dataset. A freely available public database, intended as a resource for researchers studying the immune response to SARS-CoV-2, is where the repertoires were released. The samples were drawn from the first 160 participants of the ongoing ImmuneRACE study and from 950 to 1,500 subjects provided by 6 global collaborators. The sample metadata nearly always contained a de-identified subject ID, COVID-19 status, age in years and sex. Where HLA class I and class II types were available, the types were taken from metadata supplied by the sample provider, not from assay-based typing.

Broader findings and caveats from the paper: The amount of clinical and demographic metadata varied by source and participant and was provided uncurated.

This clone was detected only a few times. Its recognized antigen is unknown. No per-base quality is available; no much larger clone lies one base away. TCRbeta CDR3 regions were amplified from genomic DNA by means of the immunoSEQ Assay, a bias-controlled multiplex PCR. On the authors' methods: The number of nucleated cells in each sample was estimated by amplification of reference gene primers within the assay. To quantify the absolute abundance of each unique TCRbeta CDR3 rearrangement, sequence reads were collapsed and filtered. For each sample, productive Simpson clonality was calculated by taking the square root of Simpson's diversity index across productive rearrangements. TCRdb took over this immuneACCESS table, retaining in-frame rearrangements with V and J assigned. Such tables are incomplete; in checked studies, under half of the missing clones stem from an unresolved V gene, and the remainder is unexplained. From that table come the V and J calls and clone size; the DNA was used to work out D and trimming. The table for this sample lists roughly 260,000 clones; around 89% of them were counted only once. Of the sample, about 4% falls within the top ten clones.

V lost 0 bases and J lost 3 bases; the stretch between them is 15 bases long. The germline V gene supplies CDR1 SGHTA and CDR2 FQGNSA. The CDR3 runs 17 residues from the cysteine to the phenylalanine. The only DNA kept is the CDR3, 51 bases in frame from the first base. Another Seattle source contributed samples from volunteer blood donors who had recovered from COVID-19. Whole blood was collected in K2EDTA tubes by collaborating institutions according to the institutions' own protocols. For TCRbeta analysis, collaborators shipped samples as frozen whole blood, isolated PBMCs, or DNA extracted from either of those sample types.

The chain joins TRBV7-2 to TRBJ1-3; the D segment cannot be called with confidence. The receptor comes from a man aged 55 to 70 who had recovered from COVID-19. The sample comprised peripheral blood. CDR3 region: CASSLAGLGGIGNTIYF. The DNA sequence follows: TGTGCCAGCAGCTTAGCTGGTTTGGGAGGAATTGGAAACACCATATATTTT.